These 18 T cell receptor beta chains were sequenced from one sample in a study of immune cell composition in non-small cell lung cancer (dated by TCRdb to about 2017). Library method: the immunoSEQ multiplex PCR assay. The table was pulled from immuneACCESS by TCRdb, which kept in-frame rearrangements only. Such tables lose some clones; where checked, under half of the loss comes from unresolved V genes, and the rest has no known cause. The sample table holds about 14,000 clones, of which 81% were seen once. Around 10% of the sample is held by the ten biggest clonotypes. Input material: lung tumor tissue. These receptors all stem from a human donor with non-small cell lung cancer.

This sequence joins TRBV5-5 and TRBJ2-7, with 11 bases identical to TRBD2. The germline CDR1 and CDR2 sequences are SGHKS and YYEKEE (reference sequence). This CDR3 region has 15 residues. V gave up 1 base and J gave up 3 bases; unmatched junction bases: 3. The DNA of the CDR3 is TGTGCCAGCAGCTTGACTAGCGGGGGTAACTACGAGCAGTACTTC. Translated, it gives CASSLTSGGNYEQYF.

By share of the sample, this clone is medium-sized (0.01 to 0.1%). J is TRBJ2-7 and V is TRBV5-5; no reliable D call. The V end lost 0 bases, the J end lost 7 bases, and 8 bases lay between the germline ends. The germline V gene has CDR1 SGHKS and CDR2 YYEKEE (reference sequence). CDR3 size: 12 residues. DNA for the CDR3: TGTGCCAGCAGCTTGGGTTTACGGGAGCAGTACTTC. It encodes CASSLGLREQYF.

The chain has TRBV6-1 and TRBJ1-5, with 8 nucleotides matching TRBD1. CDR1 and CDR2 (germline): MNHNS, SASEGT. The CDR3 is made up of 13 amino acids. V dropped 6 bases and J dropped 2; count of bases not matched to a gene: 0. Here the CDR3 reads CASRGQGNQPQHF. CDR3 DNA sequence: TGTGCCAGCAGGGGACAGGGCAATCAGCCCCAGCATTTT.

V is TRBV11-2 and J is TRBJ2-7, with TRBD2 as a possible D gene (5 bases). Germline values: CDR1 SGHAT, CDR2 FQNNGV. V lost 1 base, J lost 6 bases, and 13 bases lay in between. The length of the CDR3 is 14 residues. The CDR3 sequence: CASSLGLASLEQYF. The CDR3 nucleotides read TGTGCCAGCAGCTTAGGCCTAGCAAGTCTCGAGCAGTACTTC.

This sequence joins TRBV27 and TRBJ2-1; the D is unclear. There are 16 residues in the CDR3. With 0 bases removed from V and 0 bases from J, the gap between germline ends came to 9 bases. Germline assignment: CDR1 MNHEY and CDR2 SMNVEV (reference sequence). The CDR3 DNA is TGTGCCAGCAGTTTATCGGGCAAGTACTCCTACAATGAGCAGTTCTTC. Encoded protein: CASSLSGKYSYNEQFF.

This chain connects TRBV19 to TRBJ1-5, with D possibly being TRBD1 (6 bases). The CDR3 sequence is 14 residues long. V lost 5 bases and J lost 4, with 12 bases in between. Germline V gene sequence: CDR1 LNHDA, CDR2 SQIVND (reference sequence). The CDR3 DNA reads TGTGCCAGTAGTTCAGGGGCGATGAATCAGCCCCAGCATTTT. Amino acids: CASSSGAMNQPQHF.

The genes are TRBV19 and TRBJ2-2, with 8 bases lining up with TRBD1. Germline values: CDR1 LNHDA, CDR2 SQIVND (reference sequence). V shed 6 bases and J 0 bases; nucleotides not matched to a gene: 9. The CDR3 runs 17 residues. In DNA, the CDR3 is TGTGCCAGTAGAGGACAGGGCCGTGGGTCGAACACCGGGGAGCTGTTTTTT. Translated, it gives CASRGQGRGSNTGELFF.

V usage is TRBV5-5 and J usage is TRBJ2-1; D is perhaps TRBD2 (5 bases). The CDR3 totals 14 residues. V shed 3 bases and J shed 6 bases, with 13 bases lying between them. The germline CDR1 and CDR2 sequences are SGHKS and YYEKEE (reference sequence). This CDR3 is CASSYTGSLNEQFF. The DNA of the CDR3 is TGTGCCAGCAGCTATACTGGGAGTCTCAATGAGCAGTTCTTC.

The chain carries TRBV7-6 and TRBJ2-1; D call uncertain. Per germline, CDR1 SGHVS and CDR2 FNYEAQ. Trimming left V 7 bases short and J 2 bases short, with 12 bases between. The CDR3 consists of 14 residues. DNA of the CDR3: TGTGCCAGCAAAGGCGGAAGCGCCTACAATGAGCAGTTCTTC. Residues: CASKGGSAYNEQFF.

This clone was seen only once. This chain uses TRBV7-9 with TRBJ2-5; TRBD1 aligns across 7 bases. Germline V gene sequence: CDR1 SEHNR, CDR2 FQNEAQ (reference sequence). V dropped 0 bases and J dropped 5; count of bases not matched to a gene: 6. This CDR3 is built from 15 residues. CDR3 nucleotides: TGTGCCAGCAGCTTAGCGAAAGGGGGCAGCGAGACCCAGTACTTC. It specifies CASSLAKGGSETQYF.

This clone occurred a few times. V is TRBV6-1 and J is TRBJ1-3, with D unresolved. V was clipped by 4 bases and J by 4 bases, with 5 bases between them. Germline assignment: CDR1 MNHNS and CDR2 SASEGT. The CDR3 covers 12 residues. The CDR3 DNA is TGTGCCAGCAGTGCCAGGGGAAACACCATATATTTT. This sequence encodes CASSARGNTIYF.

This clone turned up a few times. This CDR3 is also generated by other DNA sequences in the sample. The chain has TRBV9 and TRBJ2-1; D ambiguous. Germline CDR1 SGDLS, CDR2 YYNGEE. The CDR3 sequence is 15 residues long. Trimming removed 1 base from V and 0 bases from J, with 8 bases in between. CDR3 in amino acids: CASSVKTSSYNEQFF. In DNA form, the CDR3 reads TGTGCCAGCAGCGTAAAAACAAGCTCCTACAATGAGCAGTTCTTC.

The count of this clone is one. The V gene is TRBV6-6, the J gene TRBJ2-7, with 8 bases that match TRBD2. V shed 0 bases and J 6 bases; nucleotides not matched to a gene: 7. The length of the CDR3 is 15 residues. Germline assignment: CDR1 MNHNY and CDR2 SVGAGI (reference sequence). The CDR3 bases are TGTGCCAGCAGTTACTCGACCGGGAGGGCCGCCGAGCAGTACTTC. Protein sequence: CASSYSTGRAAEQYF.

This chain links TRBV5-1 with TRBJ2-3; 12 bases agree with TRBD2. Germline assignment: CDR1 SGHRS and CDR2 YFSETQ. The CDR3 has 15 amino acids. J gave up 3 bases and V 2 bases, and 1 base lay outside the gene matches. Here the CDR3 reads CASSFLAGGTDTQYF. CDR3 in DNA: TGCGCCAGCAGCTTCCTAGCGGGGGGGACAGATACGCAGTATTTT.

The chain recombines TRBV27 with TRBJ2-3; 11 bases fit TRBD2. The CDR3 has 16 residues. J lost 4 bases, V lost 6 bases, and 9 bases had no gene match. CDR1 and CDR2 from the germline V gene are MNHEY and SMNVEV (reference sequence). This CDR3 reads CASRLLAGVSADTQYF. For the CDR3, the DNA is TGTGCCAGCAGATTACTAGCGGGAGTTTCGGCAGATACGCAGTATTTT.

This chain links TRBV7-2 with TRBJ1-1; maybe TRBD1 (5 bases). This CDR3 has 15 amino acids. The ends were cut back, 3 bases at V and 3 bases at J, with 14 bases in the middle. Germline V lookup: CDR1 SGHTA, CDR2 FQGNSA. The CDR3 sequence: CASSLSGGGYTEAFF. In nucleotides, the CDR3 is TGTGCCAGCAGCTTGTCCGGGGGAGGGTACACTGAAGCTTTCTTT.

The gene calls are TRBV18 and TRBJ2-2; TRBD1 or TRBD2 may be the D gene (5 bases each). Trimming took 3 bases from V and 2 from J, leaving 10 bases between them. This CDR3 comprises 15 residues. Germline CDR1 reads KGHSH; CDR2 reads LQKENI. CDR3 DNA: TGTGCCAGCTCACCCCGGGACGCAAACACCGGGGAGCTGTTTTTT. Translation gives CASSPRDANTGELFF.

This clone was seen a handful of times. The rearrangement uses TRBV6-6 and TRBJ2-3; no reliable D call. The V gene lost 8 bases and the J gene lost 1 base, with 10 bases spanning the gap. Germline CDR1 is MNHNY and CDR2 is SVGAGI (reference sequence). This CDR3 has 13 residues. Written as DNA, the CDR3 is TGTGCCAGCTCCGGACCCGGCACAGATACGCAGTATTTT. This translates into CASSGPGTDTQYF.